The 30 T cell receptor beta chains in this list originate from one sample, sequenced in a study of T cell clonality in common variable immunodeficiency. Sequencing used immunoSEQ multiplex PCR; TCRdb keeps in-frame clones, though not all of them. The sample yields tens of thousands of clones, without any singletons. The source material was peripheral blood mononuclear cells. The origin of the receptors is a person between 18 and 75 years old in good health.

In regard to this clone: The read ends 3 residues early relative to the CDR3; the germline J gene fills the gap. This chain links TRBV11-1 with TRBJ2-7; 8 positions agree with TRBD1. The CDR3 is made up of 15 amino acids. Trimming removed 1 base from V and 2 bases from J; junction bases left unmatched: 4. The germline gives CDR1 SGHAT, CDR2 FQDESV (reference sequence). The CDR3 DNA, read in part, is TGTGCCAGCAGCTTAGGACAGGGGATTCCCTACGAG. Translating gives CASSLGQGIPYE. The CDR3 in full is CASSLGQGIPYEQYF.

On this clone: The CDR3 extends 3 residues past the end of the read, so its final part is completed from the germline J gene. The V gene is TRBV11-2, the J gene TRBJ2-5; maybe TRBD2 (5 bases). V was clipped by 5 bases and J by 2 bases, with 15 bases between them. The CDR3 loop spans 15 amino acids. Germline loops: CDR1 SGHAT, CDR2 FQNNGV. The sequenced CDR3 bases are TGTGCCAGCAGCCTTCGGGGAGTCGAGCAAGAGACC. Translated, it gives CASSLRGVEQET. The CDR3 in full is CASSLRGVEQETQYF.

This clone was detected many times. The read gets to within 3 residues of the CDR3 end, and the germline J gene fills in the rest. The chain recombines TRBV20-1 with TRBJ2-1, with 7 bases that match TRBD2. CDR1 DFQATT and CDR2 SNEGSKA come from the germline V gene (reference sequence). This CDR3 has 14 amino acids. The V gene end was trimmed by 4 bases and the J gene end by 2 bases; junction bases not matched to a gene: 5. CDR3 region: CSANHGTTYNEQFF. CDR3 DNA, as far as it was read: TGCAGTGCTAATCACGGGACTACCTACAATGAG.

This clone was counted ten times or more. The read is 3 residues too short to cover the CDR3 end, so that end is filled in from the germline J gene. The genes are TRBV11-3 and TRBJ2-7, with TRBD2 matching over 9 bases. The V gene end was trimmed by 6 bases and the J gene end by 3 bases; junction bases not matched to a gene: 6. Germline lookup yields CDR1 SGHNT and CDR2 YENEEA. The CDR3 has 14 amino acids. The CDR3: CASSLIAGDYEQYF. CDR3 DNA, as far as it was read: TGTGCCAGCAGTTTAATAGCGGGAGACTACGAG.

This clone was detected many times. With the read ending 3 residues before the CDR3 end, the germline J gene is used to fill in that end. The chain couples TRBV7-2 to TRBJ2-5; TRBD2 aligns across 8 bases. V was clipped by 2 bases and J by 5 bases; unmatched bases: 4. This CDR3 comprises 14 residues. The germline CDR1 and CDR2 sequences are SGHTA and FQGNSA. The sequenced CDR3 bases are TGTGCCAGCAGCTTACGCGGGAGGAGGGAGACC. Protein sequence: CASSLRGRRET. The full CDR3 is CASSLRGRRETQYF. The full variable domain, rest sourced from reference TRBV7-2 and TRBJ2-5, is GAGVSQSPSNKVTEKGKDVELRCDPISGHTALYWYRQSLGQGLEFLIYFQGNSAPDKSGLPSDRFSAERTGGSVSTLTIQRTQQEDSAVYLCASSLRGRRETQYFGPGTRLLVL.

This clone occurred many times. The covered CDR3 bases are TGCAGTGTCCGTCCACCGCGGGAGGTAGATACG. Protein sequence: CSVRPPREVDT. The complete CDR3 sequence is CSVRPPREVDTQYF. The gene calls are TRBV20-1 and TRBJ2-3; 8 bases match TRBD2. The read gets to within 3 residues of the CDR3 end, and the germline J gene fills in the rest. V trimming: 7 bases; J trimming: 5 bases; junction bases outside the gene matches: 11. The CDR3 covers 14 residues. The germline V gene has CDR1 DFQATT and CDR2 SNEGSKA (reference sequence).

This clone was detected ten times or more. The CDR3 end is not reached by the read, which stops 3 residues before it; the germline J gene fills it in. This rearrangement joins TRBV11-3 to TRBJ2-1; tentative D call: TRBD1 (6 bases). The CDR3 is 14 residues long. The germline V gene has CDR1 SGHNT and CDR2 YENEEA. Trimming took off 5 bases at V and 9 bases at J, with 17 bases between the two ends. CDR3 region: CASSPGDILSEQFF. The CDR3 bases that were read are TGTGCCAGCAGCCCTGGGGACATTCTCAGTGAG. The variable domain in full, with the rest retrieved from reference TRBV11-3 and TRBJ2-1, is EAGVVQSPRYKIIEKKQPVAFWCNPISGHNTLYWYLQNLGQGPELLIRYENEEAVDDSQLPKDRFSAERLKGVDSTLKIQPAELGDSAVYLCASSPGDILSEQFFGPGTRLTVL.

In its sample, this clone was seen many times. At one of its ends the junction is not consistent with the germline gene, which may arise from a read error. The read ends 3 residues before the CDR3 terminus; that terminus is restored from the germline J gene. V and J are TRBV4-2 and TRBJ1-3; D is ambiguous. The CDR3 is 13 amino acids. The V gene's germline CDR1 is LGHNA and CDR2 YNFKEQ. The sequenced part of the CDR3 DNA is TGCGCCAGCAGCCAAGAGGCCCGAAACACC. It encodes CASSQEARNT. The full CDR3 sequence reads CASSQEARNTIYF.

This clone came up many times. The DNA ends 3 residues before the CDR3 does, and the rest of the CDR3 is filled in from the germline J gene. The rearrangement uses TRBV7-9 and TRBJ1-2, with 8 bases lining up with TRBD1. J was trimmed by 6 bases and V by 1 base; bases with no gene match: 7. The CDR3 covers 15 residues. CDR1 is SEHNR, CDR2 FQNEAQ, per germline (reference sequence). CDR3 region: CASSLVDSGGDGYTF. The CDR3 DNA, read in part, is TGTGCCAGCAGCTTAGTTGACTCAGGGGGCGATGGC.

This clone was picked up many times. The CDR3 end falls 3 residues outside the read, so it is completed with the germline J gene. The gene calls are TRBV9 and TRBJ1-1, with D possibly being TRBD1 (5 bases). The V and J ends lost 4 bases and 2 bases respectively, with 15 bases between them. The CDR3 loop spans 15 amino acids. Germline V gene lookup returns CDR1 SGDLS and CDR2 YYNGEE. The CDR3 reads CASSLEGQSNTEAFF. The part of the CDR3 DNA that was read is TGTGCCAGCAGCTTGGAGGGGCAGAGTAACACTGAA.

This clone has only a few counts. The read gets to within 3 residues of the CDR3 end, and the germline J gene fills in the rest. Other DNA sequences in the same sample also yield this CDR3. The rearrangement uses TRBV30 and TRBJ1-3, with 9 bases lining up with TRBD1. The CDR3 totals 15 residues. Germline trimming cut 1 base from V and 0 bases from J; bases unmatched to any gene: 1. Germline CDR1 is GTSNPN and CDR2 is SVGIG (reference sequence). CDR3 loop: CAWSAGQGSGNTIYF. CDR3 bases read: TGTGCCTGGAGTGCGGGACAGGGCTCTGGAAACACC.

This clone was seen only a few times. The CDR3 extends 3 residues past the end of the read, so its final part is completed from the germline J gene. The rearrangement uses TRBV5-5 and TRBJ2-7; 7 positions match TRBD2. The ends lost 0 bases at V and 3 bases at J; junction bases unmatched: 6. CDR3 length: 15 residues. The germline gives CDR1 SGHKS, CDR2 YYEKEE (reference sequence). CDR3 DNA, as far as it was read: TGTGCCAGCAGCTTGGAGACTAGCAGAGACTACGAG. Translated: CASSLETSRDYE. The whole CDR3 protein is CASSLETSRDYEQYF.

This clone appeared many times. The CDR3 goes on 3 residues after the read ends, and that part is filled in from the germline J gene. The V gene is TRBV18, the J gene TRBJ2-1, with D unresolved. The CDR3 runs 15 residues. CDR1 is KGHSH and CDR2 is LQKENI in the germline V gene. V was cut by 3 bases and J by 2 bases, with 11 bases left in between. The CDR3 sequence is CASSPVTKAYNEQFF. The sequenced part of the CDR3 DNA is TGTGCCAGCTCACCGGTAACTAAGGCCTACAATGAG. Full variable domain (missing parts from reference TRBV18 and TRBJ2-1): NAGVMQNPRHLVRRRGQEARLRCSPMKGHSHVYWYRQLPEEGLKFMVYLQKENIIDESGMPKERFSAEFPKEGPSILRIQQVVRGDSAAYFCASSPVTKAYNEQFFGPGTRLTVL.

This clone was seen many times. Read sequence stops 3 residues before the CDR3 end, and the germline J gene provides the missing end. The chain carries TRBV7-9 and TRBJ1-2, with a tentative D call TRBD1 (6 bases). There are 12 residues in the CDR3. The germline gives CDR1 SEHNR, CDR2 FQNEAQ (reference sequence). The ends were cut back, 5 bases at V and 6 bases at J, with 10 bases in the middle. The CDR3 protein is CASSAGVDGYTF. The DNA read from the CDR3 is TGTGCCAGCAGCGCAGGGGTAGATGGC.

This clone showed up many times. The CDR3 spells CSAARGEGADTQYF. CDR3 bases read: TGCAGTGCTGCTCGGGGGGAAGGGGCAGATACG. This rearrangement joins TRBV20-1 to TRBJ2-3; TRBD2 matches 7 bases. With the read ending 3 residues before the CDR3 end, the germline J gene is used to fill in that end. This CDR3 region has 14 residues. Looked up from germline, CDR1 is DFQATT and CDR2 is SNEGSKA (reference sequence). Losses at the gene ends were 5 bases for V and 4 bases for J; bases not matched to a gene: 9.

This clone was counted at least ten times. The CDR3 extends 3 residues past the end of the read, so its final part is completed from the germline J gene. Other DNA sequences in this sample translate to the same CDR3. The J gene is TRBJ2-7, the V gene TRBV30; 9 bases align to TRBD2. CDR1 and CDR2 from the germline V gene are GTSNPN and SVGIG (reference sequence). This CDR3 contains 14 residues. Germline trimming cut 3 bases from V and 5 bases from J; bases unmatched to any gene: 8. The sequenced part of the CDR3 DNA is TGTGCCTGGAGAAGTAGCGGGAGAGGTAACGAG. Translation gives CAWRSSGRGNE. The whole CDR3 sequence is CAWRSSGRGNEQYF.

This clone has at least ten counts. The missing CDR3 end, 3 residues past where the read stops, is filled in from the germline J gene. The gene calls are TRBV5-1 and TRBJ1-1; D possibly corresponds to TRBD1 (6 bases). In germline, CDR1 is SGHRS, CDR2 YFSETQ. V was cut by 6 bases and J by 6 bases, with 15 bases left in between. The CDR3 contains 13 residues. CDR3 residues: CASTRDNSAEAFF. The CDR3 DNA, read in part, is TGCGCCAGCACTAGGGACAATTCGGCTGAA.

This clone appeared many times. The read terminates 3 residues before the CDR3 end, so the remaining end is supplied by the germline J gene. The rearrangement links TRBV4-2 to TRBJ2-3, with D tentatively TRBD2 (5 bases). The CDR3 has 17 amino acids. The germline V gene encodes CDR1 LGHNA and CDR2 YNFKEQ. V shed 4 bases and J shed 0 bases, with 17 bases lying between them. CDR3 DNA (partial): TGTGCCAGCAGCCCCCGAATACTAGGCAGCAGCACAGATACG. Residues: CASSPRILGSSTDT. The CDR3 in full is CASSPRILGSSTDTQYF.

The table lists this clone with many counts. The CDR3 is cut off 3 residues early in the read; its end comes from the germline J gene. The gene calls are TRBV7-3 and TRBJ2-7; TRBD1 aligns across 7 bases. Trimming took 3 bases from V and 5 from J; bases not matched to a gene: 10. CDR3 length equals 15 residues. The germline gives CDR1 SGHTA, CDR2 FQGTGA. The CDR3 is CASSLHPGQFDEQYF. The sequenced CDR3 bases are TGTGCCAGCAGCTTGCATCCGGGACAGTTCGACGAG.

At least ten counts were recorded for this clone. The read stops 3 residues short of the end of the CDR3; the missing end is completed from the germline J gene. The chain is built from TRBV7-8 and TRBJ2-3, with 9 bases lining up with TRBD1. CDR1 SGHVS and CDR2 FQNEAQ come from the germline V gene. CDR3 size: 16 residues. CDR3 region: CASSSRDRDYLETQYF. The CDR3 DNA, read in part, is TGTGCCAGCAGCTCCCGGGACAGGGACTATTTAGAGACG.

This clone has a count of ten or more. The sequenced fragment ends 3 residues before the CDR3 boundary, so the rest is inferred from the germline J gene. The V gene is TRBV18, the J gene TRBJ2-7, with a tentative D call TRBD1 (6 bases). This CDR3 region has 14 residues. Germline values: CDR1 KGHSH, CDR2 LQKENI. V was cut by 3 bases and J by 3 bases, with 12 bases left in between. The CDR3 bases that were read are TGTGCCAGCTCACCTCAGGACAGATTCTACGAG. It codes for CASSPQDRFYE. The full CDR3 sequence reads CASSPQDRFYEQYF.

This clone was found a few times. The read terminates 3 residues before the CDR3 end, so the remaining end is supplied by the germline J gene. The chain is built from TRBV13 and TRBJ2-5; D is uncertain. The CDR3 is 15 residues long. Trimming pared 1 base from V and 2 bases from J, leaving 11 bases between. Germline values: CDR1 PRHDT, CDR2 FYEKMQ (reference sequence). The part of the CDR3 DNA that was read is TGTGCCAGCAGCTTAGCTACCGGTCAACAAGAGACC. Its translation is CASSLATGQQET. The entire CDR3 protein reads CASSLATGQQETQYF.

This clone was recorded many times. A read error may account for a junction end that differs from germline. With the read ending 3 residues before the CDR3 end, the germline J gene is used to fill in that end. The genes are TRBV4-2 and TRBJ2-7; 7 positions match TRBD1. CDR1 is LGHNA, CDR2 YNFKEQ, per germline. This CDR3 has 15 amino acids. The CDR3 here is CASSQDRDSSYEQYF. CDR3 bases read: TGCGCCAGCAGCCAAGATAGGGACAGCTCCTACGAG.

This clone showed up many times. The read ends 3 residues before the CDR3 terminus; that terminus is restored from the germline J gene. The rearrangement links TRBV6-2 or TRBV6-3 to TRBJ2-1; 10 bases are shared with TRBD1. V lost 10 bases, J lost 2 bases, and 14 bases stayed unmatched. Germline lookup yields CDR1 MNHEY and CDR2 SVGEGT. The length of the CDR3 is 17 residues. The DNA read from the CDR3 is TGTGCCACCTTTCGGGTCACAGGGACAGGGGCCTACAATGAG. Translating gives CATFRVTGTGAYNE. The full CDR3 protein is CATFRVTGTGAYNEQFF.

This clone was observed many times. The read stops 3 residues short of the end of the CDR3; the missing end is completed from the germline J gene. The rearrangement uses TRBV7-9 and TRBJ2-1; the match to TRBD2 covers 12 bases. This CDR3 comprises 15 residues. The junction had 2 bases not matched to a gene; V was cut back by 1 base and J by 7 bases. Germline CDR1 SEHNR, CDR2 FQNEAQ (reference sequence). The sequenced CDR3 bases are TGTGCCAGCAGCTTAGTAACTAGCGGGAGGAATGAG. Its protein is CASSLVTSGRNE. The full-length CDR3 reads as CASSLVTSGRNEQFF.

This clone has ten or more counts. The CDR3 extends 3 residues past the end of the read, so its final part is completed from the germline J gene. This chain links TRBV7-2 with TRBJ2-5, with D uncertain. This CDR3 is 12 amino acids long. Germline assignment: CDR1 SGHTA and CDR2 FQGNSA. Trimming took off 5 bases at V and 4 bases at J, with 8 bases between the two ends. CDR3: CASSSNLETQYF. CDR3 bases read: TGTGCCAGCAGCAGCAACTTAGAGACC.

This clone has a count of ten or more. The CDR3 spells CSVEQNSYEQYF. The part of the CDR3 DNA that was read is TGCAGCGTTGAACAAAACTCCTACGAG. The gene calls are TRBV29-1 and TRBJ2-7; D uncertain. Sequencing ends 3 residues short of the CDR3 end; the germline J gene provides the rest. Trimming removed 2 bases at V and 0 bases at J, with 5 bases between. The germline V gene encodes CDR1 SQVTM and CDR2 ANQGSEA. This CDR3 comprises 12 residues.

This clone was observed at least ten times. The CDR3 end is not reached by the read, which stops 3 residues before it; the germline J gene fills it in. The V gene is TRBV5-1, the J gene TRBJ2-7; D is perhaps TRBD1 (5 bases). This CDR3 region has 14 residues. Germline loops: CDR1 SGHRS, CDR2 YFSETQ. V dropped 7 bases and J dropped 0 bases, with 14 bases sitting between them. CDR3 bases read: TGCGCCAGCTCCCAAGAGACAGCCTCCTACGAG. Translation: CASSQETASYE. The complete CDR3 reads CASSQETASYEQYF. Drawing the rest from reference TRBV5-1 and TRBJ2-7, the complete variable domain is KAGVTQTPRYLIKTRGQQVTLSCSPISGHRSVSWYQQTPGQGLQFLFEYFSETQRNKGNFPGRFSGRQFSNSRSEMNVSTLELGDSALYLCASSQETASYEQYFGPGTRLTVT.

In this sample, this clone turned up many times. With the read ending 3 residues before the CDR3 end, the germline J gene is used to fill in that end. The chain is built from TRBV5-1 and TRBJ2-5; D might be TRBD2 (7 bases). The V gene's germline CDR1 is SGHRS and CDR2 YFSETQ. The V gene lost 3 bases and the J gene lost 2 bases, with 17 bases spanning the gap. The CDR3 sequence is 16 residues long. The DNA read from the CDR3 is TGCGCCAGCAGCTCAGGGGCGGGAGAGGGGCAAGAGACC. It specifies CASSSGAGEGQET. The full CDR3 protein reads CASSSGAGEGQETQYF.

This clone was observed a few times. CDR3 bases read: TGTGCCAGCAGCTTAGACAGGGGGCGTAGC. Translated: CASSLDRGRS. From start to end, the CDR3 is CASSLDRGRSYTF. J is TRBJ1-2 and V is TRBV11-2; 8 positions match TRBD1. The read terminates 3 residues ahead of where the CDR3 ends, so the germline J gene completes it. This CDR3 has 13 amino acids. CDR1 and CDR2 (germline): SGHAT, FQNNGV.